This T cell receptor beta chain comes out of a study of vaccination and CD4 T cells after COVID-19. Study in general: At a median roughly 100 days (range 35 to 161) after diagnosis, post-COVID samples were drawn. Cellular stimulation was performed using overlapping spike peptides derived from SARS-CoV-2, HCoV-NL63, HCoV-OC43 and HCoV-229E.

At the Johns Hopkins FTIC core, DNA taken from cultured CD4+ T cells was sequenced by way of the Oncomine TCR Beta short-read assay. MiXCR, run by TCRdb on the PCR reads, gives a single entry per CDR3 protein. The repertoire includes under 20,000 distinct CDR3 sequences, about 50% of them detected once, and less than 15% sits in the top ten. Treatment here: roughly 10-day PBMC culture with coronavirus spike peptide pools or control peptides (ViraFEST assay). This clonotype came up a few times. The antigen remains undetermined. Germline CDR1 reads SGHTA; CDR2 reads FQGNSA. CDR3 size: 16 residues. The ends were cut back, 5 bases at V and 2 bases at J, with 19 bases in the middle.

The origin of this receptor is a human donor with COVID-19. The sample was cultured CD4+ T cells from blood. The chain joins TRBV7-2 to TRBJ2-7; D is perhaps TRBD1 or TRBD2 (5 bases each). In DNA, the CDR3 is TGTGCCAGCAGCCCGCGGCAAATAGGGACCGCCTACGAGCAGTACTTC. Translation: CASSPRQIGTAYEQYF.